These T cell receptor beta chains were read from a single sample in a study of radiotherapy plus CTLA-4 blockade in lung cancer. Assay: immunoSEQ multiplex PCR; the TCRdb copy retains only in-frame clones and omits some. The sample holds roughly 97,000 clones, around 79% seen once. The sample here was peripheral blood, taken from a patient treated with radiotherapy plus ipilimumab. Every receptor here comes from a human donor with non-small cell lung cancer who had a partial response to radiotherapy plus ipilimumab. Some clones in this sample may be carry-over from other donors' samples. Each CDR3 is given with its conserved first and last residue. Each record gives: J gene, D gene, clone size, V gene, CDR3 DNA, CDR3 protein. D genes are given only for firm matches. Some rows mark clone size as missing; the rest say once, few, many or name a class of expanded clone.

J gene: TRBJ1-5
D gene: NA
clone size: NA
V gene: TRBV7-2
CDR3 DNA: TGTGCCAGCAGCTTAGTAGCGGGGGATGATCAGCCCCAGCATTTT
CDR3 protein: CASSLVAGDDQPQHF

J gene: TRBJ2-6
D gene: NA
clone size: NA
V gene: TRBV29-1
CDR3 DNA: TGCAGCGTATCAGGCTCTGGGGCCAACGTCCTGACTTTC
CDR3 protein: CSVSGSGANVLTF

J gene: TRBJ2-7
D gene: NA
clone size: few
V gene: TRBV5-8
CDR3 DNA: TGTGCCACCGGACGGGACATCTCCTACGAGCAGTACTTC
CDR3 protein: CATGRDISYEQYF

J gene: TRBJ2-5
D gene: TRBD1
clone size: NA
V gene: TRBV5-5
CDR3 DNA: TGTGCCAGCAGCTTACAGGGGGCGGCTTGGGAGACCCAGTACTTC
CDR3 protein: CASSLQGAAWETQYF

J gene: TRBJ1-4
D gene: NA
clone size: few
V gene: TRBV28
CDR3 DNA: TGTGCCAGCAGTTTCACAGGGACTAATGAAAAACTGTTTTTT
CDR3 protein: CASSFTGTNEKLFF

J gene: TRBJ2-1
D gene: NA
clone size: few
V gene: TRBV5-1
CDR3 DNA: TGCGCCAGCAGCTTAGGAGTTACAGGGAACAATGAGCAGTTCTTC
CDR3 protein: CASSLGVTGNNEQFF

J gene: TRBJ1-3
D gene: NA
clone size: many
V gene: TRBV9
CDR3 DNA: TGTGCCAGCAGCGTAGAAGGGCAGGGACTAAACACCATATATTTT
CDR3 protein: CASSVEGQGLNTIYF

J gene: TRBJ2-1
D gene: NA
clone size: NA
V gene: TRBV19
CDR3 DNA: TGTGCCAGTAGTAGCGGGCACAGGGAGGGGAATGAGCAGTTCTTC
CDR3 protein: CASSSGHREGNEQFF

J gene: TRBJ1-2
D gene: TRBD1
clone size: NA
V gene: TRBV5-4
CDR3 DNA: TGTGCCAGCAGCTTAAGGACAGGGCTAAACTACACCTTC
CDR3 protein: CASSLRTGLNYTF

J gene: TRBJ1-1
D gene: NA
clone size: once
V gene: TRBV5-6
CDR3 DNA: TGTGCCAGCAGCCCCCTTGGAGGCCTGAACACTGAAGCTTTCTTT
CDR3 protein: CASSPLGGLNTEAFF

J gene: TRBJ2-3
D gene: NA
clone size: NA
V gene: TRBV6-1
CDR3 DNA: TGTGCCAGCAGTGACCACGGACTACCCAAGAGTGATACGCAGTATTTT
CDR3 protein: CASSDHGLPKSDTQYF

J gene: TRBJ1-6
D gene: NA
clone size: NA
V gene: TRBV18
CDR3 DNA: TGTGCCAGCTCATCCCGGGACACAAATTCACCCCTCCACTTT
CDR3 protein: CASSSRDTNSPLHF

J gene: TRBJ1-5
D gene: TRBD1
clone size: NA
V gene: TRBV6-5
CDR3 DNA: TGTGCCAGCAGTACACAGGGGGTTAGCAATCAGCCCCAGCATTTT
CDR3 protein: CASSTQGVSNQPQHF

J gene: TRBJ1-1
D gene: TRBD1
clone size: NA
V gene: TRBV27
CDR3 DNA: TGTGCCAGCAGTTTCACGACAGGGGCGCACACTGAAGCTTTCTTT
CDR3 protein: CASSFTTGAHTEAFF

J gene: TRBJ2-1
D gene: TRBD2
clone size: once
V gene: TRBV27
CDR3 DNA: TGTGCCAGCAGTCCGGCCGGGACTAGACTCTACAATGAGCAGTTCTTC
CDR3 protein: CASSPAGTRLYNEQFF

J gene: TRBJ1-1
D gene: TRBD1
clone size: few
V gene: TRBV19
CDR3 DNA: TGTGCCAGTAGTACTACCATACACACAGGGGGAAGGACTGAAGCTTTCTTT
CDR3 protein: CASSTTIHTGGRTEAFF

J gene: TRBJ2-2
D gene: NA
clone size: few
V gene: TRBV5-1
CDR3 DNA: TGCGCCAGCAGCCAATCGAACACCGGGGAGCTGTTTTTT
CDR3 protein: CASSQSNTGELFF

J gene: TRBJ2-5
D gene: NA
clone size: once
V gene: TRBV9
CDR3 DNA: TGTGCCAGTAGCAGGGGGCGGGGGGGCCGGCGAGAGACCCAGTACTTC
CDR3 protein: CASSRGRGGRRETQYF

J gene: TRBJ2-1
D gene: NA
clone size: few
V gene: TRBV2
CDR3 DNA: TGTGCCAGCAGGCCCGACAGGAACAATGAGCAGTTCTTC
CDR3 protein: CASRPDRNNEQFF

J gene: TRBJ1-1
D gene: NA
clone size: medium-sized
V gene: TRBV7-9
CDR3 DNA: TGTGCCAGCAGCTTACACGGTCCTGAAGCTTTCTTT
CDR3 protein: CASSLHGPEAFF

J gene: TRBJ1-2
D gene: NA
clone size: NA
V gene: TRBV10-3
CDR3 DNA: TGTGCCAGCAGTGCCAGGGGAAAGATGAACTATGGCTACACCTTC
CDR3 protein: CASSARGKMNYGYTF

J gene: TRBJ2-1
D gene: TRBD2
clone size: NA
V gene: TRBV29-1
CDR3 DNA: TGCAGCGTTGGGGGAGGGACGGCCAGCTCCTACAATGAGCAGTTCTTC
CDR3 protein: CSVGGGTASSYNEQFF

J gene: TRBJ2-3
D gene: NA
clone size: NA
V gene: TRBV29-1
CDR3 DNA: TGCAGCGTCAGGGGAACAGATACGCAGTATTTT
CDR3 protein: CSVRGTDTQYF

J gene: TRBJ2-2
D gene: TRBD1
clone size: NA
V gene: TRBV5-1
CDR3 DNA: TGCGCCAGCAGCACGGGACAGGGCACCGGGGAGCTGTTTTTT
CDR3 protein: CASSTGQGTGELFF

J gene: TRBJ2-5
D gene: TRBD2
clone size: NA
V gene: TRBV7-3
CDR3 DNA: TGTGCCAGCAGCTTATTGGGACTACCCGGAGAGACCCAGTACTTC
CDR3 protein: CASSLLGLPGETQYF

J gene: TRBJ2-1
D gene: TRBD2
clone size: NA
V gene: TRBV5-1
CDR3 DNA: TGCGCCAGCAGCTTGGGATTCCGCGGGGGGGCTTCCTACAATGAGCAGTTCTTC
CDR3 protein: CASSLGFRGGASYNEQFF

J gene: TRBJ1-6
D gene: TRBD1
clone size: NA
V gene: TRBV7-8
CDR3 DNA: TGTGCCAGCAGCATCCGGGACAGGGCTATTTCACCCCTCCACTTT
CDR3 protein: CASSIRDRAISPLHF

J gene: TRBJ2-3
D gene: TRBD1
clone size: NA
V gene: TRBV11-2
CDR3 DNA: TGTGCCAGCAGCCCATCACAGGGGGCGCTTCGCACAGATACGCAGTATTTT
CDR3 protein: CASSPSQGALRTDTQYF

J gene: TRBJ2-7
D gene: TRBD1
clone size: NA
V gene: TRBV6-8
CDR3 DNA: TGTGCCAGCAGTCGAGACAGGGACTACGAGCAGTACTTC
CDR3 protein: CASSRDRDYEQYF

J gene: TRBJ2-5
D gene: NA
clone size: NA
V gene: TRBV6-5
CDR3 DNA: TGTGCCAGCAGTTACTCAGTAACGAGGTTACAGGTTCTCCAGTACTTC
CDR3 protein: CASSYSVTRLQVLQYF

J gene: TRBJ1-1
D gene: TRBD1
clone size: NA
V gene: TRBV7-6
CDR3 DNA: TGTGCCAGCAGCTTACAGACAGGGGCTGAAGCTTTCTTT
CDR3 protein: CASSLQTGAEAFF

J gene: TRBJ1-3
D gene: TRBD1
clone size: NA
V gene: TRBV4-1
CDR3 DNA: TGCGCCAGCAGCCAAGGGCAGGGGGACGGAAACACCATATATTTT
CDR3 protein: CASSQGQGDGNTIYF

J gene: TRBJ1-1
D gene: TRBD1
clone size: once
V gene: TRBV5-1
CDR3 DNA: TGCGCCAGCAGCGACAGGGCCTCGAACACTGAAGCTTTCTTT
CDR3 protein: CASSDRASNTEAFF

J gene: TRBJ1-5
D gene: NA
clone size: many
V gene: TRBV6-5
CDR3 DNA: TGTGCCAGCAGTTACGCAGGGTCCGGCAATCAGCCCCAGCATTTT
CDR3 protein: CASSYAGSGNQPQHF

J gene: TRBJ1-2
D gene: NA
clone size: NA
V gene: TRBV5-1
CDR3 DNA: TGCGCCAGCAGCTTGGATAGGGGCAATGCTGGCTACACCTTC
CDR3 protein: CASSLDRGNAGYTF

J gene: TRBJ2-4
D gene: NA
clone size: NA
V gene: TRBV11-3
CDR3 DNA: TGTGCCAGCAGCTTATCCCACAGATCCATTCAGTACTTC
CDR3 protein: CASSLSHRSIQYF

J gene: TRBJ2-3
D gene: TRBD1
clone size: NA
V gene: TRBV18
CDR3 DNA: TGTGCCAGCTCACCAACGACAGGGCCAGATACGCAGTATTTT
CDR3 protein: CASSPTTGPDTQYF

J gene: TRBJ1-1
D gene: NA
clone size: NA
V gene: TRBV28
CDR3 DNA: TGTGCCAGCAAAGCGGCGGGGCCGGACACTGAAGCTTTCTTT
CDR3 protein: CASKAAGPDTEAFF

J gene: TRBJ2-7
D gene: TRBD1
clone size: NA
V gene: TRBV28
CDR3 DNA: TGTGCCAGCAGAGGCGGACAGGCGGCCTACGAGCAGTACTTC
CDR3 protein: CASRGGQAAYEQYF

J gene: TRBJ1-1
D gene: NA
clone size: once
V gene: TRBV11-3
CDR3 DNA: TGTGCCAGCAGCTTAGGGCGGGCGATCACTGAAGCTTTCTTT
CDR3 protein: CASSLGRAITEAFF

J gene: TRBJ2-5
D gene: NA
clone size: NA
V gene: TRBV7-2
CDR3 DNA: TGTGCCAGCAGCCGCTCGGGTGGGGACAAAGAGACCCAGTACTTC
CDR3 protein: CASSRSGGDKETQYF